The 8 T cell receptor beta chains below come from one sample, sequenced in a study of blood T cells in healthy people across ages. Next came a second PCR, run for roughly 7 to 12 cycles, which used a sample-barcoded 5' primer along with a J-beta primer mix. A single record per CDR3 protein comes from TCRdb applying MiXCR to the 5' RACE reads. This table holds approximately 960,000 distinct CDR3 sequences, 25% to 35% found once. These records were also assigned to another study, of T cells of mothers and their children.

Sample: blood. Every receptor here comes from a middle-aged woman in good health.

This clonotype was observed at least ten times. This chain uses TRBV21-1 with TRBJ2-5; the table's TRBD2 call for D was not verified on the DNA. TRBV21-1 is described as a pseudogene. This CDR3 has 19 residues. This CDR3 reads CASSKERASGGQIQETQYF. CDR3 DNA sequence: TGTGCCAGCAGCAAAGAGAGGGCTAGCGGGGGGCAGATCCAAGAGACCCAGTACTTC.

The table lists this clonotype with many counts. The rearrangement links TRBV20-1 to TRBJ2-5; TRBD2 matches at 10 bases. Trimming removed 4 bases from V and 5 bases from J; junction bases left unmatched: 16. This CDR3 spans 17 amino acids. Germline loops: CDR1 DFQATT, CDR2 SNEGSKA (reference sequence). CDR3 protein: CSATIWGTSAGEETQYF. Here the CDR3 DNA reads TGCAGTGCTACCATTTGGGGGACTAGCGCTGGCGAGGAGACCCAGTACTTC.

This clonotype was seen once. V usage is TRBV15 and J usage is TRBJ2-3; 9 nucleotides agree with TRBD2. This CDR3 is 15 amino acids long. CDR1 is LNHNV, CDR2 YYDKDF, per germline (reference sequence). V trimming: 5 bases; J trimming: 4 bases; junction bases outside the gene matches: 7. CDR3 bases: TGTGCCACCAGCTCTACACTAGCGGGCGCAGATACGCAGTATTTT. Translated, it gives CATSSTLAGADTQYF.

This chain joins TRBV7-8 and TRBJ1-3; TRBD1 agrees at 7 bases. Per the germline V gene, CDR1 is SGHVS and CDR2 is FQNEAQ. The CDR3 loop spans 17 amino acids. Unmatched junction bases numbered 13, after V lost 5 bases and J lost 3 bases. The CDR3, as DNA: TGTGCCAGCAGCCCCCAGGGACAGATCCTAGGTGGAAACACCATATATTTT. Amino acid sequence: CASSPQGQILGGNTIYF.

This clonotype was seen repeatedly, ten times or more. The chain joins TRBV12-3 or TRBV12-4 to TRBJ2-1; TRBD1 aligns across 10 bases. CDR3 length: 14 residues. Unmatched junction bases numbered 7, after V lost 7 bases and J lost 7 bases. CDR3 nucleotides: TGTGCCAGCAAGACGGGGACAGGGGTGAATGAGCAGTTCTTC. As protein: CASKTGTGVNEQFF.

The V call is TRBV30, the J call TRBJ2-7; perhaps TRBD1 as D (5 bases). V lost 8 bases and J 3 bases, leaving 20 bases between the germline ends. The CDR3 totals 14 residues. Germline CDR1 GTSNPN, CDR2 SVGIG (reference sequence). The CDR3 sequence: CAQDLRGQGYEQYF. The CDR3, as DNA: TGTGCCCAAGATCTGCGAGGACAAGGCTACGAGCAGTACTTC. The entire variable domain, with the rest obtained from reference TRBV30 and TRBJ2-7, is as follows: SQTIHQWPATLVQPVGSPLSLECTVEGTSNPNLYWYRQAAGRGLQLLFYSVGIGQISSEVPQNLSASRPQDRQFILSSKKLLLSDSGFYLCAQDLRGQGYEQYFGPGTRLTVT.

A remark on this clonotype: With a much larger clone just one base away, this may be a read error. The chain employs TRBV6-6 and TRBJ2-7; the D is unclear. The assigned J gene may be wrong: the sequence end matches TRBJ2-5 better. The germline V gene has CDR1 MNHNY and CDR2 SVGAGI (reference sequence). The CDR3 loop spans 12 amino acids. This chain's CDR3 is CASSRRQGTQYF. The CDR3, as DNA: TGTGCCAGCAGTCGGAGACAAGGGACCCAGTACTTC.

This clonotype showed up just a few times. The chain is built from TRBV30 and TRBJ2-7; the match to TRBD1 covers 7 bases. The germline V gene has CDR1 GTSNPN and CDR2 SVGIG (reference sequence). CDR3 length: 14 amino acids. The V and J ends lost 3 bases and 0 bases, in that order; junction bases with no gene match: 5. The CDR3 here is CAWRRQGSSYEQYF. Written as DNA, the CDR3 is TGTGCCTGGAGGAGACAGGGAAGCTCCTACGAGCAGTACTTC.